This T cell receptor beta chain was recorded in a study of tumor-infiltrating lymphocytes in primary liver carcinoma. Study-level background: Each of the samples returned roughly 3.65 to 8 million productive TCRbeta reads (a yield similar across tissue types).

As regards this clonotype: Sequence at one end of the junction differs from germline and may be a read error.

The CDR3 sequence is 15 residues long. In germline, CDR1 is SGHAT, CDR2 FQNNGV. Extraction of RNA together with DNA used about 17-30 mg of unsorted bulk tissue. Infection with HBV was chronic in patients; they were treatment-naive. Every tumor contributed samples taken at five separate regions. Over 80% viable tumor cells were present in every tumor sample. Reverse transcription of roughly 0.5 ug total RNA with a constant-region primer produced TCR beta cDNA. Three nested multiplex PCR rounds, a slightly modified ARM-PCR, produced the libraries for TCR beta. The first two PCR rounds, around 11 cycles each, used TRBV1-TRBV30 forward primers and a C-beta reverse primer. In TCRdb, the multiplex PCR reads were re-called with MiXCR into one record per CDR3 protein. The sample has about 64,000 distinct CDR3 sequences, 71% seen once; the top ten hold around 44%.

This clonotype was obtained from a man aged 35 to 55 with primary liver carcinoma and hepatitis B virus infection. Material for sequencing was liver tumor tissue from sampling region 4. The subset here: tumor region T4, right-lateral pole. V gene TRBV11-2 combines with J gene TRBJ1-2; TRBD1 aligns across 7 bases. The CDR3 region has the DNA TGTGCGTGCAGCTTAGGTGGGACAGCCCTAGGAGGCTACATCTTC. Amino acids: CACSLGGTALGGYIF.